This T cell receptor (beta chain) was recorded in a study of identical twins. General study results and limits: Rather than following the same donors, the conclusions depended on cross-sectional statistical analysis. Abundant beta clonotypes from cord blood bore fewer insertions; memory repertoires lacked this pattern.

Germline trimming cut 3 bases from V and 6 bases from J; bases unmatched to any gene: 8. Germline assignment: CDR1 SGDLS and CDR2 YYNGEE. This CDR3 is built from 15 residues. From the 5' RACE reads, TCRdb called clonotypes with MiXCR, one entry per CDR3 protein. The data show some 730,000 distinct CDR3 sequences, with 15% to 20% seen just once and roughly 14% held by the top ten. This clonotype was seen only a few times. Its target is not known. These data were likewise used in another study, on T cells expressing NK-cell markers.

The clonotype originates from a woman aged 18 to 35 in good health. Material: PBMCs. This chain uses TRBV9 with TRBJ2-1; 8 nucleotides line up with TRBD2. CDR3 nucleotide sequence: TGTGCCAGCAGCGCCAGCGGGAGTCGGTCCAATGAGCAGTTCTTC. This codes for CASSASGSRSNEQFF.